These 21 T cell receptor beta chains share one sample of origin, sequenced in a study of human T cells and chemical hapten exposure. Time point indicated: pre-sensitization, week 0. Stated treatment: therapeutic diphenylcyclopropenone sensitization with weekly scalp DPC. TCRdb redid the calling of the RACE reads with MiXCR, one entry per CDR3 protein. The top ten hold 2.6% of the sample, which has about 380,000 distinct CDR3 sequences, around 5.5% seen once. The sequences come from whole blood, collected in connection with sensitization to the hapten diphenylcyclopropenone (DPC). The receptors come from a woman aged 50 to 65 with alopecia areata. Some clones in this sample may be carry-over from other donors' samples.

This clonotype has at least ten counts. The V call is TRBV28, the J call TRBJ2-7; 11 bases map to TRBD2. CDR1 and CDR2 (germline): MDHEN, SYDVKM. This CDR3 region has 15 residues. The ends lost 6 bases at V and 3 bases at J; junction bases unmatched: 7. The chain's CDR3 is CASSLAGGGNYEQYF. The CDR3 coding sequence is TGTGCCAGCAGCTTAGCGGGAGGGGGAAACTACGAGCAGTACTTC.

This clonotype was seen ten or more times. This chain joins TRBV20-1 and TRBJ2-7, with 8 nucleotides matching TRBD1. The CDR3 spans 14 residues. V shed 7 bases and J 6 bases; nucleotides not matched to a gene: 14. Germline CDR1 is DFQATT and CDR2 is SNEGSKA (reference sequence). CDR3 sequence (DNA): TGCAGTGGATCTTCAGGGGGCGCGGCACCCGAGCAGTACTTC. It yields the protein CSGSSGGAAPEQYF.

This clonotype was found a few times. In DNA form, the CDR3 reads TGTGCCAGCAGCTTCAACAGGTTCCCCAACTATGGCTACACCTTC. As protein: CASSFNRFPNYGYTF. The V and J genes are TRBV7-2 and TRBJ1-2; D is perhaps TRBD1 (5 bases). CDR3 length: 15 amino acids. V lost 3 bases to trimming and J lost 2 bases, with 13 bases between them. Germline loops: CDR1 SGHTA, CDR2 FQGNSA. The full variable domain, its missing parts supplied by reference TRBV7-2 and TRBJ1-2, is GAGVSQSPSNKVTEKGKDVELRCDPISGHTALYWYRQSLGQGLEFLIYFQGNSAPDKSGLPSDRFSAERTGGSVSTLTIQRTQQEDSAVYLCASSFNRFPNYGYTFGSGTRLTVV.

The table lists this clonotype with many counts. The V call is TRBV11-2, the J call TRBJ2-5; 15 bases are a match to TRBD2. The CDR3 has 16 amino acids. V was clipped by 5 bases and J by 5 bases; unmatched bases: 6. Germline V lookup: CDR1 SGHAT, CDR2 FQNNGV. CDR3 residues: CASSPGTSGRRETQYF. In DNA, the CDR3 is TGTGCCAGCAGCCCCGGGACTAGCGGGAGGAGGGAGACCCAGTACTTC.

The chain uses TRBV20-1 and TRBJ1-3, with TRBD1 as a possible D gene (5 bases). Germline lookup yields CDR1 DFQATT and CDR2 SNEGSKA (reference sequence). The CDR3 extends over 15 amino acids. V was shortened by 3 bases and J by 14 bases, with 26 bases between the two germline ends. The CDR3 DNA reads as TGCAGTGCTAGGGAGATCGGGCCAGGGTATTTGGGGCTATATTTT. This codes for CSAREIGPGYLGLYF.

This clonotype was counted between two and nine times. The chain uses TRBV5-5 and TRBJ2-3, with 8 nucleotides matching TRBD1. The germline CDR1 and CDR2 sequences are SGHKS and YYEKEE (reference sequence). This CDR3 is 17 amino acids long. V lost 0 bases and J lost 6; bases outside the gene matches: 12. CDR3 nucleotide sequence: TGTGCCAGCAGCTTGGCGGGAGTTGTCAGGGGGCTGGATACGCAGTATTTT. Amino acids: CASSLAGVVRGLDTQYF.

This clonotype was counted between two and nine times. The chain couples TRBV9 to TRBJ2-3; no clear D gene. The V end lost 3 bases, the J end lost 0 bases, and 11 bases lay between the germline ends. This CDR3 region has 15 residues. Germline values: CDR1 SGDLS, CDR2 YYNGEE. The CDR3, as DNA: TGTGCCAGCAGCGACACGCGATCTAGCACAGATACGCAGTATTTT. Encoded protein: CASSDTRSSTDTQYF.

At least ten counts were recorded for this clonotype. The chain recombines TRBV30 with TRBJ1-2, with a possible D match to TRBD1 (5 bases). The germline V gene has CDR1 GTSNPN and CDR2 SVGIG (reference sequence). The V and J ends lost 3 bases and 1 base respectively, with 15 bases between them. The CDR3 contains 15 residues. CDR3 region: CAWRPQGYRNYGYTF. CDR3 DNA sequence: TGTGCCTGGAGGCCCCAGGGATACCGTAACTATGGCTACACCTTC.

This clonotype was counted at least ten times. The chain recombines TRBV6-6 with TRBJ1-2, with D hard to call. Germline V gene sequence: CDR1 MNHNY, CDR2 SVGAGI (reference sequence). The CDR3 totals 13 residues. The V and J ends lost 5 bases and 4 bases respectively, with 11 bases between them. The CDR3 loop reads CASSDELRYGYTF. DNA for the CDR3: TGTGCCAGCAGTGACGAGTTACGCTATGGCTACACCTTC.

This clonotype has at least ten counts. CDR3 in amino acids: CASSLQTSGRGYEQYF. DNA for the CDR3: TGTGCCAGCAGTTTACAGACTAGCGGGAGGGGGTACGAGCAGTACTTC. The V gene is TRBV27, the J gene TRBJ2-7; 14 nucleotides align to TRBD2. The CDR3 extends over 16 amino acids. Unmatched junction bases numbered 4, after V lost 2 bases and J lost 4 bases. Germline CDR1 MNHEY, CDR2 SMNVEV (reference sequence).

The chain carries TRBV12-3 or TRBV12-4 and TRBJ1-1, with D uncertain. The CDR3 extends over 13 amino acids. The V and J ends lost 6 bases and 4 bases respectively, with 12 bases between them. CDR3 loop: CASRPTRGTEAFF. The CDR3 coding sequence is TGTGCCAGCAGGCCGACTCGGGGCACTGAAGCTTTCTTT.

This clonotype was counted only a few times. The CDR3 reads CASGWVQETQYF. CDR3 DNA sequence: TGTGCTAGTGGTTGGGTCCAAGAGACCCAGTACTTC. The chain has TRBV12-5 and TRBJ2-5; D is unclear. This CDR3 is built from 12 residues. V shed 4 bases and J shed 1 base, with 4 bases lying between them. Per germline, CDR1 LGHNT and CDR2 FRNRAP.

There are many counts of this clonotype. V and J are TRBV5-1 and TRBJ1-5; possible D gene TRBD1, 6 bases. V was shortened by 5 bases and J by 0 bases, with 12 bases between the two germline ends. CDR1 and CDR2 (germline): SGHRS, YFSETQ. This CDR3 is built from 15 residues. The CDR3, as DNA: TGCGCCAGCAGAGCAGCAGGGGATAGCAATCAGCCCCAGCATTTT. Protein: CASRAAGDSNQPQHF. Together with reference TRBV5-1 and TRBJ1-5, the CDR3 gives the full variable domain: KAGVTQTPRYLIKTRGQQVTLSCSPISGHRSVSWYQQTPGQGLQFLFEYFSETQRNKGNFPGRFSGRQFSNSRSEMNVSTLELGDSALYLCASRAAGDSNQPQHFGDGTRLSIL.

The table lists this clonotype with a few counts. In DNA form, the CDR3 reads TGTGCCAGCAGCCCTACCGTGGGACTCTATGGCTACACCTTC. As protein: CASSPTVGLYGYTF. V usage is TRBV7-2 and J usage is TRBJ1-2; D is perhaps TRBD1 (5 bases). This CDR3 comprises 14 residues. Looked up from germline, CDR1 is SGHTA and CDR2 is FQGNSA. V lost 5 bases to trimming and J lost 4 bases, with 14 bases between them. The whole variable domain, filled in from reference TRBV7-2 and TRBJ1-2, reads GAGVSQSPSNKVTEKGKDVELRCDPISGHTALYWYRQSLGQGLEFLIYFQGNSAPDKSGLPSDRFSAERTGGSVSTLTIQRTQQEDSAVYLCASSPTVGLYGYTFGSGTRLTVV.

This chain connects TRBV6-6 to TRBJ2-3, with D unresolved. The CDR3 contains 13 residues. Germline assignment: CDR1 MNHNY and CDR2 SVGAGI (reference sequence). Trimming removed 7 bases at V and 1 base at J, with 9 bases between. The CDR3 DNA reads TGTGCCAGCACCACGTTCCGCACAGATACGCAGTATTTT. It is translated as CASTTFRTDTQYF.

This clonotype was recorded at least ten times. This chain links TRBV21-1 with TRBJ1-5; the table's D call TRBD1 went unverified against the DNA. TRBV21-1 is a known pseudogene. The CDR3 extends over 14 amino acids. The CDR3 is CASSCSRPRQPQHF. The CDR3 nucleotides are TGTGCCAGCAGCTGCAGTAGGCCCCGTCAGCCCCAGCATTTT.

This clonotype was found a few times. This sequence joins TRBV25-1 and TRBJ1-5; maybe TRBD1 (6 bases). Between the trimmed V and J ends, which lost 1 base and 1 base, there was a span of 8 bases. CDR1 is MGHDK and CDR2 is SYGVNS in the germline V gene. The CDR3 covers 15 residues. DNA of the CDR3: TGTGCCAGCAGTGAATCTGGGACAAGCAATCAGCCCCAGCATTTT. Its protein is CASSESGTSNQPQHF.

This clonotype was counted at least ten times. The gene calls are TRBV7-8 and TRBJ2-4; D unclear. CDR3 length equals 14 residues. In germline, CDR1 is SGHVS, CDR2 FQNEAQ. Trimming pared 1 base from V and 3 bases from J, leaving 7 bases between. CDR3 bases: TGTGCCAGCAGCTTAGACCTTGGCAAAAACATTCAGTACTTC. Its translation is CASSLDLGKNIQYF.

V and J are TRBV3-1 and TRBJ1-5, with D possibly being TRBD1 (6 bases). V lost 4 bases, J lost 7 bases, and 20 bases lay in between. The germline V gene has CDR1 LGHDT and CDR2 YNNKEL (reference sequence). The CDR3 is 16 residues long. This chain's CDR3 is CASSPPYWGAHQPQHF. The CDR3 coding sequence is TGTGCCAGCAGCCCCCCTTATTGGGGGGCCCACCAGCCCCAGCATTTT.

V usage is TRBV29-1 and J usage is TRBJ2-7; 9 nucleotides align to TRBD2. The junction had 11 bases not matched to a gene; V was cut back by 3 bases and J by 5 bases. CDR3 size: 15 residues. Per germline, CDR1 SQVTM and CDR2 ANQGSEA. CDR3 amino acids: CSVELTSGGGNEQYF. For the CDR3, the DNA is TGCAGCGTTGAGCTGACTAGCGGTGGGGGTAACGAGCAGTACTTC.

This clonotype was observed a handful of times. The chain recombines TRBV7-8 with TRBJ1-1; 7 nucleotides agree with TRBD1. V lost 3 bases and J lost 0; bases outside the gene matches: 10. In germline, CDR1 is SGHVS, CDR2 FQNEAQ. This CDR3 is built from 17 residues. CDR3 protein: CASSFATGIRMNTEAFF. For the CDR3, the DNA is TGTGCCAGCAGCTTCGCGACAGGGATTAGGATGAACACTGAAGCTTTCTTT.